This entry concerns a single TCR beta chain. Antigen specificity is unknown. One end of the junction varies from germline; a read error may be responsible. Every isolated RNA sample was fully reverse transcribed, so sequencing captured expressed TCRB transcripts. Repertoires were generated with immunoSEQ multiplex PCR, while TCRdb's copy carries only in-frame clones and drops some. The table has hundreds of thousands of clones, about 32% seen once. The data belong to a study of beta chain features in type 1 diabetes. Broader study findings: Moderate yet significant TCRB CDR3 shortening was seen in Type 1 diabetes patients in all four CD4+ subsets. More deletions and fewer insertions at VDJ junctions were found in patients with type 1 diabetes. TCRB rearrangement may or may not be influenced by HLA type; here this remained unresolved.

Sequenced sample: naive CD4+ T cells from blood. The receptor comes from a man between 18 and 29 years old in good health.

This chain's CDR3 is CASSLATAASGSLHF. Written as DNA, the CDR3 is TGCGCCAGCAGCTTGGCCACCGCGGCTAGCGGGAGTTTGCACTTC. The rearrangement uses TRBV5-1 and TRBJ2-5; 10 nucleotides line up with TRBD2. There are 15 residues in the CDR3. Germline V gene sequence: CDR1 SGHRS, CDR2 YFSETQ.